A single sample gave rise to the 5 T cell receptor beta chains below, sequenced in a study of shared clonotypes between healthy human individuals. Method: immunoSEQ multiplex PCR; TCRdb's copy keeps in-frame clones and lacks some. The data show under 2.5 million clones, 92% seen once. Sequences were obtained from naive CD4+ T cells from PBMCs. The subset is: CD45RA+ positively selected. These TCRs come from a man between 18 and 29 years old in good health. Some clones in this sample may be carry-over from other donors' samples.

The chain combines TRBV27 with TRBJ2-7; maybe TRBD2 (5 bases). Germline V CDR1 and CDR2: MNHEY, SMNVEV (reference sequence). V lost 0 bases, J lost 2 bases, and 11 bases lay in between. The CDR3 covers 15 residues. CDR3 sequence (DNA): TGTGCCAGCAGTTTATCCCGCGGGTGGGCCTACGAGCAGTACTTC. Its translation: CASSLSRGWAYEQYF.

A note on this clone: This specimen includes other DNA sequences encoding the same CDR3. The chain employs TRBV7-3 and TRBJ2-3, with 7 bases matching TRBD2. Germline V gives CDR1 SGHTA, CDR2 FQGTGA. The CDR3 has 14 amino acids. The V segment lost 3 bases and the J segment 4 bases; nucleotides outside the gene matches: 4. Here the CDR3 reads CASSLGLTPDTQYF. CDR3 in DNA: TGTGCCAGCAGCTTGGGACTAACACCAGATACGCAGTATTTT.

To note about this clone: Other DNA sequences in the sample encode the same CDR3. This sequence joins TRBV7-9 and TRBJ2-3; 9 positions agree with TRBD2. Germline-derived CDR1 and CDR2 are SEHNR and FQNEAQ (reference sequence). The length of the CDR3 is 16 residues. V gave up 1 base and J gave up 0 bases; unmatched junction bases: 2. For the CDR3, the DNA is TGTGCCAGCAGCTTAGGACTAGCGGCTAGCACAGATACGCAGTATTTT. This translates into CASSLGLAASTDTQYF.

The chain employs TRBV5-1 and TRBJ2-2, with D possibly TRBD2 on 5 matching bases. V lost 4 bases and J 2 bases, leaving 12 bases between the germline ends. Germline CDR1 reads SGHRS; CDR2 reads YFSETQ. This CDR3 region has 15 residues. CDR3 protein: CASSVPGSNTGELFF. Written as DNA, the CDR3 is TGCGCCAGCAGCGTACCGGGATCAAACACCGGGGAGCTGTTTTTT.

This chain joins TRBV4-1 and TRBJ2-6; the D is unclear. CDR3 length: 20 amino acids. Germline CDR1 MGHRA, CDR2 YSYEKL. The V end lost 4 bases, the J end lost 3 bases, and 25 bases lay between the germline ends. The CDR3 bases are TGCGCCAGCAGCCGCTCCAACGAGGTAAGGGATCTCTTTGGGGCCAACGTCCTGACTTTC. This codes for CASSRSNEVRDLFGANVLTF.